Presented here are 24 T cell receptor beta chains from one specimen sequenced in a study of T-cell reconstitution after alpha-beta-depleted transplantation in children (dated by TCRdb to 2016 to 2018). What this sample's treatment or condition label stands for: allogeneic hematopoietic cell transplantation with graft depleted of TCRalphabeta T cells and CD19 B cells. To prepare the library, PCR was applied. The sequencing machine was an Illumina HiSeq 2500. Molecular barcoding was employed in the preparation of TCR libraries, with unique molecular identifiers being used to normalize TCRbeta repertoire quantification. TCRdb's own reprocessing of the public reads used fastp at Q25 and MiXCR and kept productive beta chains. Entries that share a CDR3 protein sequence are merged under the most common genes and DNA. Here the sample has a few hundred thousand distinct CDR3 sequences; 25% to 30% occur a single time. 30% to 45% of the sample lies in the top ten.

The sample was PBMCs, taken before TCRalphabeta/CD19-depleted stem cell transplant. The source is a boy younger than two with Wiskott-Aldrich syndrome, due to receive a stem cell transplant.

The chain recombines TRBV5-1 with TRBJ2-5; TRBD2 matches at 8 bases. The ends lost 4 bases at V and 5 bases at J; junction bases unmatched: 16. The germline V gene encodes CDR1 SGHRS and CDR2 YFSETQ. This CDR3 comprises 17 residues. CDR3 protein: CASSLVSERECGETQYF. The CDR3 nucleotides read TGCGCCAGCAGCCTGGTCTCAGAGCGGGAGTGCGGTGAGACCCAGTACTTC.

The chain employs TRBV28 and TRBJ2-7; D is unresolved. This CDR3 is built from 12 residues. Trimming shortened V by 2 bases and J by 7 bases, and 9 bases separated the two germline ends. CDR1 and CDR2 from the germline V gene are MDHEN and SYDVKM. The CDR3: CASSLGPREQYF. CDR3 nucleotide sequence: TGTGCCAGCAGTTTAGGGCCCCGGGAGCAGTACTTC.

V is TRBV12-3 or TRBV12-4 and J is TRBJ1-6; D is unresolved. V lost 6 bases to trimming and J lost 7 bases, with 13 bases between them. The CDR3 spans 14 residues. The CDR3 DNA follows: TGTGCCAGCAGACCATCGGAAGGGAATTCACCCCTCCACTTT. Translation: CASRPSEGNSPLHF.

This clonotype was recorded a few times. The rearrangement joins TRBV24-1 to TRBJ2-1, with D possibly TRBD1 on 6 matching bases. Trimming left V 3 bases short and J 0 bases short, with 11 bases between. CDR3 length: 16 amino acids. From germline, CDR1 is KGHDR and CDR2 SFDVKD. CDR3 region: CATSDPKTGSYNEQFF. The CDR3 DNA is TGTGCCACCAGTGATCCCAAGACAGGCTCCTACAATGAGCAGTTCTTC.

The sample holds one count of this clonotype. V gene TRBV5-1 combines with J gene TRBJ2-7; D is undetermined. This CDR3 is built from 15 residues. CDR1 SGHRS and CDR2 YFSETQ come from the germline V gene. The V gene lost 0 bases and the J gene lost 2 bases, with 12 bases spanning the gap. In nucleotides, the CDR3 is TGCGCCAGCAGCTTGGACACACTCCAACCCTACGAGCAGTACTTC. Translating it yields CASSLDTLQPYEQYF.

In this sample, this clonotype turned up once. The chain uses TRBV20-1 and TRBJ2-3; D may correspond to TRBD1 or TRBD2 (5 bases each). The CDR3 has 14 amino acids. V was pared by 3 bases and J by 0 bases, with 10 bases between. The germline CDR1 and CDR2 sequences are DFQATT and SNEGSKA (reference sequence). The CDR3 here is CSASGGGSTDTQYF. As DNA, the CDR3 is TGCAGTGCTAGTGGGGGTGGGAGCACAGATACGCAGTATTTT.

Only a few counts were recorded for this clonotype. DNA for the CDR3: TGTGCCAGCAGCCCCCCGGGACCAAAACGTGAGAAGCAGTACTTC. Amino acid sequence: CASSPPGPKREKQYF. The chain is built from TRBV5-6 and TRBJ2-7; D is tentatively TRBD1 or TRBD2 (5 bases each). V lost 4 bases and J 8 bases, leaving 22 bases between the germline ends. Germline V lookup: CDR1 SGHDT, CDR2 YYEEEE. The CDR3 extends over 15 amino acids. The full variable domain, in which reference TRBV5-6 and TRBJ2-7 provide the parts outside the CDR3, is DAGVTQSPTHLIKTRGQQVTLRCSPKSGHDTVSWYQQALGQGPQFIFQYYEEEERQRGNFPDRFSGHQFPNYSSELNVNALLLGDSALYLCASSPPGPKREKQYFGPGTRLTVT.

The rearrangement joins TRBV28 to TRBJ2-2; 7 bases match TRBD1. The ends lost 6 bases at V and 4 bases at J; junction bases unmatched: 11. The germline CDR1 and CDR2 sequences are MDHEN and SYDVKM. There are 16 residues in the CDR3. In nucleotides, the CDR3 is TGTGCCAGCAGGCCCACAGGGGCAGGAATCACCGGGGAGCTGTTTTTT. This gives the protein CASRPTGAGITGELFF.

The chain is built from TRBV7-2 and TRBJ2-7, with 9 bases identical to TRBD2. V lost 3 bases, J lost 6 bases, and 6 bases stayed unmatched. From germline, CDR1 is SGHTA and CDR2 FQGNSA. There are 14 residues in the CDR3. The CDR3 nucleotides are TGTGCCAGCAGCTTCCCGGGACTAGCTCCCGAGCAGTACTTC. Translated: CASSFPGLAPEQYF. Complete variable domain (other parts from reference TRBV7-2 and TRBJ2-7): GAGVSQSPSNKVTEKGKDVELRCDPISGHTALYWYRQSLGQGLEFLIYFQGNSAPDKSGLPSDRFSAERTGGSVSTLTIQRTQQEDSAVYLCASSFPGLAPEQYFGPGTRLTVT.

This clonotype was seen a few times. J is TRBJ1-6 and V is TRBV5-1; D is perhaps TRBD1 (5 bases). The V end was cut by 0 bases, the J end by 9 bases, with 22 bases between. The CDR3 length is 18 residues. The germline gives CDR1 SGHRS, CDR2 YFSETQ. The CDR3 DNA reads as TGCGCCAGCAGCTTGGACCTGGCAGGGAGCGCATCAAGTTCACCCCTCCACTTT. Translation gives CASSLDLAGSASSSPLHF.

This sequence joins TRBV18 and TRBJ2-7; 11 bases map to TRBD2. Trimming cost V 3 bases and J 3 bases; bases outside gene matches: 4. The germline gives CDR1 KGHSH, CDR2 LQKENI. The CDR3 sequence is 15 residues long. The CDR3: CASSPGLAANYEQYF. CDR3 DNA sequence: TGTGCCAGCTCACCGGGACTAGCGGCCAACTACGAGCAGTACTTC.

In this sample, this clonotype turned up a few times. The rearrangement uses TRBV12-3 or TRBV12-4 and TRBJ2-1; TRBD2 agrees at 9 bases. After removal of 0 bases from V and 15 bases from J, the junction contained 6 bases not matched to a gene. This CDR3 has 13 amino acids. CDR3 bases: TGTGCCAGCAGTTTAGCGTCAGGGACTAGCTGGTTCTTC. Protein product: CASSLASGTSWFF.

The rearrangement joins TRBV7-9 to TRBJ2-2, with D perhaps being TRBD1 or TRBD2 (5 bases each). This CDR3 spans 15 amino acids. V dropped 1 base and J dropped 4 bases, with 10 bases sitting between them. Germline lookup yields CDR1 SEHNR and CDR2 FQNEAQ (reference sequence). CDR3 loop: CASSLGPGTTGELFF. The CDR3, as DNA: TGTGCCAGCAGCTTAGGCCCAGGGACCACCGGGGAGCTGTTTTTT.

This clonotype was picked up a small number of times. The CDR3 nucleotides read TGCGCCAGCAGCTATACTAGCGGCGCCTACGAGCAGTACTTC. Translation: CASSYTSGAYEQYF. The V gene is TRBV5-1, the J gene TRBJ2-7; 8 bases are shared with TRBD2. V was clipped by 3 bases and J by 2 bases; unmatched bases: 4. The germline V gene has CDR1 SGHRS and CDR2 YFSETQ. This CDR3 is 14 amino acids long.

This clonotype was counted a few times. The J gene is TRBJ1-1, the V gene TRBV7-8; D ambiguous. Trimming removed 5 bases from V and 6 bases from J, with 16 bases in between. Germline V gene lookup returns CDR1 SGHVS and CDR2 FQNEAQ. The CDR3 runs to 14 residues. CDR3 nucleotides: TGTGCCAGCAGCCCCTGGGTGAGGGAGGCTGAAGCTTTCTTT. This codes for CASSPWVREAEAFF. Full variable domain (outside the CDR3, taken from reference TRBV7-8 and TRBJ1-1): GAGVSQSPRYKVAKRGQDVALRCDPISGHVSLFWYQQALGQGPEFLTYFQNEAQLDKSGLPSDRFFAERPEGSVSTLKIQRTQQEDSAVYLCASSPWVREAEAFFGQGTRLTVV.

This sequence joins TRBV20-1 and TRBJ2-1; 11 nucleotides align to TRBD2. Germline CDR1 and CDR2: DFQATT and SNEGSKA (reference sequence). Unmatched junction bases numbered 5, after V lost 4 bases and J lost 6 bases. There are 14 residues in the CDR3. The CDR3 spells CSAIYSGGGNEQFF. CDR3 DNA sequence: TGCAGTGCTATTTATAGCGGGGGGGGCAATGAGCAGTTCTTC.

This clonotype was found a few times. This chain connects TRBV4-1 to TRBJ1-4; D not certain. This CDR3 has 18 residues. V gave up 0 bases and J gave up 0 bases, with 14 bases separating them. The germline gives CDR1 MGHRA, CDR2 YSYEKL. CDR3 bases: TGCGCCAGCAGCCAAGAACATCAGGAACGTGCAACTAATGAAAAACTGTTTTTT. Amino acids: CASSQEHQERATNEKLFF.

The chain uses TRBV5-1 and TRBJ2-1; 11 positions agree with TRBD1. The junction had 8 bases not matched to a gene; V was cut back by 1 base and J by 8 bases. The CDR3 extends over 16 amino acids. Germline CDR1 SGHRS, CDR2 YFSETQ. CDR3 sequence (DNA): TGCGCCAGCAGCTTGTTTGGACAGGGGGCTTCAGATGAGCAGTTCTTC. Translation: CASSLFGQGASDEQFF.

The sample holds a few counts of this clonotype. The rearrangement uses TRBV5-1 and TRBJ2-1; 10 bases are a match to TRBD2. CDR1 is SGHRS, CDR2 YFSETQ, per germline. The CDR3 loop spans 16 amino acids. J lost 7 bases, V lost 5 bases, and 12 bases had no gene match. CDR3: CASSYGPAGGVNEQFF. DNA of the CDR3: TGCGCCAGCAGTTACGGCCCAGCGGGAGGGGTAAATGAGCAGTTCTTC.

Of note for this clonotype: Compared with germline, one end of the junction differs, possibly owing to a read error. The genes are TRBV4-1 and TRBJ2-1; 10 positions match TRBD2. The CDR3 is made up of 15 amino acids. Germline values: CDR1 MGHRA, CDR2 YSYEKL. The CDR3 DNA is TGCGCCAGCAGCCAGGGACTAGCGCAGTACACTGAGCAGTTCTTC. Protein sequence: CASSQGLAQYTEQFF.

The chain is built from TRBV11-2 and TRBJ2-1; 8 positions match TRBD2. Germline V CDR1 and CDR2: SGHAT, FQNNGV. The CDR3 runs to 16 residues. V trimming: 4 bases; J trimming: 5 bases; junction bases outside the gene matches: 10. The CDR3 DNA reads as TGTGCCAGCAGCTCCCTTCGCGGGAGGCATCACAATGAGCAGTTCTTC. Translation: CASSSLRGRHHNEQFF.

This clonotype appeared a few times. The CDR3 loop is CASSFSVRLAHNEQFF. The DNA for the CDR3 is TGCGCCAGCAGCTTTTCAGTTCGACTCGCCCACAATGAGCAGTTCTTC. This chain uses TRBV5-1 with TRBJ2-1; D remains unclear. Deletions cut 2 bases from V and 5 bases from J, with 17 bases between. This CDR3 spans 16 amino acids. The germline gives CDR1 SGHRS, CDR2 YFSETQ. The full variable domain, with the rest looked up from reference TRBV5-1 and TRBJ2-1, is KAGVTQTPRYLIKTRGQQVTLSCSPISGHRSVSWYQQTPGQGLQFLFEYFSETQRNKGNFPGRFSGRQFSNSRSEMNVSTLELGDSALYLCASSFSVRLAHNEQFFGPGTRLTVL.

The chain uses TRBV18 and TRBJ2-2; a weak D match, TRBD2 (5 bases). Germline-derived CDR1 and CDR2 are KGHSH and LQKENI. There are 15 residues in the CDR3. V lost 2 bases and J lost 4, with 11 bases in between. CDR3 bases: TGTGCCAGCTCACCAATAGCTCGGGGCACCGGGGAGCTGTTTTTT. It yields the protein CASSPIARGTGELFF.

The CDR3 is CASSGRLAENTGELFF. The CDR3 nucleotides are TGTGCCAGCAGCGGGCGACTAGCGGAGAACACCGGGGAGCTGTTTTTT. The chain carries TRBV9 and TRBJ2-2, with TRBD2 identical over 9 bases. The junction had 4 bases not matched to a gene; V was cut back by 3 bases and J by 1 base. This CDR3 region has 16 residues. Per germline, CDR1 SGDLS and CDR2 YYNGEE. Variable domain in full (rest from reference TRBV9 and TRBJ2-2): DSGVTQTPKHLITATGQRVTLRCSPRSGDLSVYWYQQSLDQGLQFLIQYYNGEERAKGNILERFSAQQFPDLHSELNLSSLELGDSALYFCASSGRLAENTGELFFGEGSRLTVL.